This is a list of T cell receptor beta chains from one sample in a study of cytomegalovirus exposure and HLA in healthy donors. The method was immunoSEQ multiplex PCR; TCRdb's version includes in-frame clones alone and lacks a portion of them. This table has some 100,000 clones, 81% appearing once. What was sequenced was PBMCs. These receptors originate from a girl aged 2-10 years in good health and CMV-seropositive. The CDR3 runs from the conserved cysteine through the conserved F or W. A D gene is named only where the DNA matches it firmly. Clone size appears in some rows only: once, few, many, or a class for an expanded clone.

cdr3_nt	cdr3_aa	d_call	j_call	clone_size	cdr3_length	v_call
TGTGCCTGGGCGAAAAGGGGAAGCAATCAGCCCCAGCATTTT	CAWAKRGSNQPQHF	NA	TRBJ1-5	NA	14	TRBV30
TGTGCCAGCACTCTAGCGGGAGGGTCCTCCTACGAGCAGTACTTC	CASTLAGGSSYEQYF	TRBD2	TRBJ2-7	NA	15	TRBV2
TGCGCCAGCAGCCCCGGGGTATCATTCGCGAACACCGGGGAGCTGTTTTTT	CASSPGVSFANTGELFF	NA	TRBJ2-2	once	17	TRBV5-1
TGTGCCAGCAGCTACGCCCTCTCCGCGGGAGTGGGTGAAGATACGCAGTATTTT	CASSYALSAGVGEDTQYF	TRBD2	TRBJ2-3	NA	18	TRBV7-2
TGTGCCAGCAGTGTGGAGGGTTACACCATATATTTT	CASSVEGYTIYF	NA	TRBJ1-3	NA	12	TRBV2
TGCGCCAGCAGCCAAAGCCCGGGACTAGCGGGACTTGATACGCAGTATTTT	CASSQSPGLAGLDTQYF	TRBD2	TRBJ2-3	NA	17	TRBV4-1
TGTGCCAGCAGCTTGTCCGGGGGGATCTCCTACGAGCAGTACTTC	CASSLSGGISYEQYF	TRBD2	TRBJ2-7	NA	15	TRBV5-6
TGTGCCACAGGTACGCAGTATTTT	CATGTQYF	NA	TRBJ2-3	NA	8	TRBV6-1
TGTGCCTGGAGTGTACTGGGCAGCCTAATATCCCGATATGGCTACACCTTC	CAWSVLGSLISRYGYTF	NA	TRBJ1-2	NA	17	TRBV30
TGTGCCAGCAGCCGGACAGGGAACCACGAGCAGTACTTC	CASSRTGNHEQYF	TRBD1	TRBJ2-7	NA	13	TRBV6-5
TGTGCCAGCAGTTACTCTGGGGGGAGCGACGAGCAGTACTTC	CASSYSGGSDEQYF	NA	TRBJ2-7	NA	14	TRBV6-5
TGCGCCAGCAGTGAGTCGTTAGGTGGGGACAGGGGCCTTAATGAGCAGTTCTTC	CASSESLGGDRGLNEQFF	TRBD1	TRBJ2-1	NA	18	TRBV10-1
TGTGCCTGGGAAATTTACAGAAACACCATATATTTT	CAWEIYRNTIYF	NA	TRBJ1-3	NA	12	TRBV30
TGCGCCAGCAGCCAAGATCTTACATCTGGGGCCAACGTCCTGACTTTC	CASSQDLTSGANVLTF	NA	TRBJ2-6	NA	16	TRBV4-3
TGTGCCAGCAGCTCGGACACCCTAGCCTACGAGCAGTACTTC	CASSSDTLAYEQYF	NA	TRBJ2-7	NA	14	TRBV7-2
TGTGCCAGCAGACCCGTTGGGTCTCGGGGGACCCAGTACTTC	CASRPVGSRGTQYF	NA	TRBJ2-5	NA	14	TRBV2
TGTGCCTGGAGCTGGGGAGGGACAGGGAATCCCTACGAGCAGTACTTC	CAWSWGGTGNPYEQYF	TRBD1	TRBJ2-7	NA	16	TRBV30
TGTGCCAGTAGCCCCGGACTTTCTTATCAGCCCCAGCATTTT	CASSPGLSYQPQHF	NA	TRBJ1-5	NA	14	TRBV19
TGTGCCAGCAGCTTGAGTGGGACAGGGGACGGCTACACCTTC	CASSLSGTGDGYTF	TRBD1	TRBJ1-2	NA	14	TRBV5-6
TGTGCCAGTACCACTCAGGGTTTCGGTGGCTACACCTTC	CASTTQGFGGYTF	NA	TRBJ1-2	NA	13	TRBV19
TGTGCCAGTAGTATAATGACAGGGAACTATGGCTACACCTTC	CASSIMTGNYGYTF	TRBD1	TRBJ1-2	once	14	TRBV19
TGTGCCAGCTCACCCAACTTGGACAGGGATATGGGCTACACCTTC	CASSPNLDRDMGYTF	TRBD1	TRBJ1-2	NA	15	TRBV18
TGTGCCAGCAGCTCGCCCAGGGGGATCAATGAAAAACTGTTTTTT	CASSSPRGINEKLFF	TRBD1	TRBJ1-4	NA	15	TRBV7-9
TGCGCCAGCAGCCAGGACGGACAGACGAACACTGAAGTTTTCTTT	CASSQDGQTNTEVFF	NA	TRBJ1-1	NA	15	TRBV4-3
TGTGCCAGCAGTCGACCGGGACTAGTCCCCAATGAGCAGTTCTTC	CASSRPGLVPNEQFF	TRBD2	TRBJ2-1	NA	15	TRBV6-5
TGTGCCAGCTCACCAGGTTGGGCGGAGGACATTCAGTACTTC	CASSPGWAEDIQYF	NA	TRBJ2-4	NA	14	TRBV18
TGTGCCAGCAGCTTAGAACGGGGATCAGTATTCTATGGCTACACCTTC	CASSLERGSVFYGYTF	NA	TRBJ1-2	NA	16	TRBV7-2
TGTGCCTCGTCCGGGGGAAATGAGCAGTTCTTC	CASSGGNEQFF	NA	TRBJ2-1	few	11	TRBV30
TGCGCCAGCAGCCAAGATCTCTTCGGGGTCGGGGGTGAAAAACTGTTTTTT	CASSQDLFGVGGEKLFF	NA	TRBJ1-4	NA	17	TRBV4-1
TGCGCCAGCAGCCAGTTCAGGACAGGAATACTGCATGGCTACACCTTC	CASSQFRTGILHGYTF	TRBD1	TRBJ1-2	NA	16	TRBV4-1
TGTGCCAGCAGCTCCACACAAGGAATGACAGGGGCGAACAATGGCTACACCTTC	CASSSTQGMTGANNGYTF	TRBD1	TRBJ1-2	NA	18	TRBV5-5
TGTGCCATCAGTGGACTAGCTAACTATGGCTACACCTTC	CAISGLANYGYTF	NA	TRBJ1-2	NA	13	TRBV10-3
TGTGCCAGTAGACGACTAGAAGATCAGCCCCAGCATTTT	CASRRLEDQPQHF	NA	TRBJ1-5	NA	13	TRBV19
TGTGCCAGCAGCTTCAAGCAGGGGATATATGGCTACACCTTC	CASSFKQGIYGYTF	NA	TRBJ1-2	NA	14	TRBV5-6
TGTGCCAGCAGCTCGCCAAGCGGGCTAAACTATGGCTACACCTTC	CASSSPSGLNYGYTF	NA	TRBJ1-2	NA	15	TRBV7-9
TGTGCCAGCAGTTGGCGGACAGGGGATACGCAGTATTTT	CASSWRTGDTQYF	TRBD1	TRBJ2-3	NA	13	TRBV14
TGTGCCAGCAGTTTTGGACTTGCCAGCTCCTACGAGCAGTACTTC	CASSFGLASSYEQYF	NA	TRBJ2-7	few	15	TRBV5-6